This section outlines one T cell receptor beta chain sequence together with its context. Using immunoSEQ multiplex PCR, the repertoire was profiled, and TCRdb retains in-frame clones only, with some absent. The table records about 120,000 clones, under 90% of them present only once. The data were obtained in a study of T cell responses to AZD1222 COVID-19 vaccine. Trimming cost V 2 bases and J 1 base, with 12 bases left between them. Germline V gene data show CDR1 as SEHNR and CDR2 as FQNEAQ (reference sequence). The CDR3 extends over 16 amino acids. The TCR comes from an adult in good health. V is TRBV7-9 and J is TRBJ1-3; D ambiguous. The sample here was peripheral blood, taken on day 0 of AZD1222 vaccination. This CDR3 reads CASSLHLMGSGNTIYF. The CDR3, as DNA: TGTGCCAGCAGCTTACATCTGATGGGTTCTGGAAACACCATATATTTT.